The 13 T cell receptor beta chains reported below all come from one sample, sequenced in a study of cytomegalovirus exposure and HLA in healthy donors. The repertoire was sequenced with immunoSEQ multiplex PCR; TCRdb's copy has only in-frame clones and lacks some. The repertoire holds about 140,000 clones, around 93% seen once, with over 1.5% in the top ten. Sequenced material: PBMCs. The receptors here all came from a man between 18 and 29 years old in good health and CMV-seropositive.

The chain links TRBV18 to TRBJ2-7; 8 bases line up with TRBD1. Unmatched junction bases numbered 11, after V lost 1 base and J lost 9 bases. Germline CDR1 is KGHSH and CDR2 is LQKENI. The CDR3 length is 15 residues. The CDR3 nucleotides are TGTGCCAGCTCACCACTCAACAGGGGGACCTTAGGGCAGTACTTC. This encodes CASSPLNRGTLGQYF.

This chain joins TRBV19 and TRBJ1-5; no definite D call. Trimming stripped 5 bases from V and 9 bases from J, with 11 bases between. The germline CDR1 and CDR2 sequences are LNHDA and SQIVND (reference sequence). There are 12 residues in the CDR3. The CDR3 spells CASSVRGSPQHF. The DNA of the CDR3 is TGTGCCAGTAGTGTCCGGGGATCGCCCCAGCATTTT.

The chain combines TRBV6-5 with TRBJ2-3, with TRBD2 matching over 8 bases. After removal of 6 bases from V and 6 bases from J, the junction contained 5 bases not matched to a gene. CDR3 length: 13 residues. Germline lookup yields CDR1 MNHEY and CDR2 SVGAGI. The CDR3 DNA reads TGTGCCAGCAGCGGGACTAGAGTGGATACGCAGTATTTT. This gives the protein CASSGTRVDTQYF.

This chain connects TRBV4-2 to TRBJ2-7; D is unresolved. CDR3 length equals 15 residues. Germline-derived CDR1 and CDR2 are LGHNA and YNFKEQ. Trimming took 0 bases from V and 4 from J, leaving 13 bases between them. CDR3 nucleotides: TGTGCCAGCAGCCAAGATCTGTCAGATTATTACGAGCAGTACTTC. It specifies CASSQDLSDYYEQYF.

The chain joins TRBV27 to TRBJ2-1; 13 bases are shared with TRBD2. V trimming: 5 bases; J trimming: 7 bases; junction bases outside the gene matches: 5. This CDR3 is built from 15 residues. Germline V gene sequence: CDR1 MNHEY, CDR2 SMNVEV (reference sequence). DNA of the CDR3: TGTGCCAGCAGTCGACTAGCGGGAGGTATAAATGAGCAGTTCTTC. This gives the protein CASSRLAGGINEQFF.

The gene calls are TRBV18 and TRBJ2-7; 8 positions match TRBD2. After removal of 3 bases from V and 7 bases from J, the junction contained 8 bases not matched to a gene. The CDR3 is 14 amino acids. Germline-derived CDR1 and CDR2 are KGHSH and LQKENI. This chain's CDR3 is CASSPIAGTGEQYF. The CDR3 DNA reads as TGTGCCAGCTCACCGATAGCGGGGACCGGGGAGCAGTACTTC.

The V gene is TRBV28, the J gene TRBJ2-1; TRBD2 might be the D (6 bases). There are 19 residues in the CDR3. Between the trimmed V and J ends, which lost 5 bases and 2 bases, there was a span of 25 bases. Germline CDR1 is MDHEN and CDR2 is SYDVKM. DNA of the CDR3: TGTGCCAGCAGTCCCCCCCGGGACTCTATTCCAAGCGCCTACAATGAGCAGTTCTTC. Protein: CASSPPRDSIPSAYNEQFF.

This clone was recorded once. For the CDR3, the DNA is TGTGCCAGCAGCGGGACAATTGGAAACACCATATATTTT. This translates into CASSGTIGNTIYF. The V gene is TRBV9, the J gene TRBJ1-3, with D tentatively TRBD1 (5 bases). CDR1 and CDR2 from the germline V gene are SGDLS and YYNGEE. The CDR3 runs to 13 residues. The V end lost 3 bases, the J end lost 3 bases, and 7 bases lay between the germline ends.

The V and J genes are TRBV6-6 and TRBJ2-2; tentatively, D is TRBD2 (5 bases). V was cut by 2 bases and J by 2 bases, with 9 bases left in between. CDR3 length: 15 residues. The germline V gene has CDR1 MNHNY and CDR2 SVGAGI (reference sequence). In nucleotides, the CDR3 is TGTGCCAGCAGTTACGGCGGGTTTAACACCGGGGAGCTGTTTTTT. It encodes CASSYGGFNTGELFF.

This chain connects TRBV27 to TRBJ2-2; 10 bases are shared with TRBD1. Germline CDR1 is MNHEY and CDR2 is SMNVEV (reference sequence). After removal of 4 bases from V and 6 bases from J, the junction contained 5 bases not matched to a gene. The CDR3 has 15 amino acids. Here the CDR3 DNA reads TGTGCCAGCAGTTCCCTCGGGACAGGGGCCGGGGAGCTGTTTTTT. Amino acid sequence: CASSSLGTGAGELFF.

The chain couples TRBV2 to TRBJ1-5; TRBD1 might be the D (5 bases). The CDR3 is 14 amino acids. Germline V lookup: CDR1 SNHLY, CDR2 FYNNEI. The V end lost 4 bases, the J end lost 5 bases, and 12 bases lay between the germline ends. The CDR3 loop is CASSGQGIHQPQHF. As DNA, the CDR3 is TGTGCCAGCAGTGGGCAGGGAATCCATCAGCCCCAGCATTTT. The whole variable domain, filled in from reference TRBV2 and TRBJ1-5, reads EPEVTQTPSHQVTQMGQEVILRCVPISNHLYFYWYRQILGQKVEFLVSFYNNEISEKSEIFDDQFSVERPDGSNFTLKIRSTKLEDSAMYFCASSGQGIHQPQHFGDGTRLSIL.

The V and J genes are TRBV7-9 and TRBJ1-1, with 7 bases matching TRBD1. V gave up 1 base and J gave up 12 bases; unmatched junction bases: 5. CDR3 length equals 12 residues. Germline lookup yields CDR1 SEHNR and CDR2 FQNEAQ (reference sequence). The CDR3 region is CASSLDRGKTFF. The CDR3 nucleotides read TGTGCCAGCAGCTTAGACAGGGGAAAAACTTTCTTT.

V gene TRBV10-3 combines with J gene TRBJ1-2, with D possibly matching TRBD1 (5 bases). The V end was cut by 2 bases, the J end by 2 bases, with 12 bases between. Per germline, CDR1 ENHRY and CDR2 SYGVKD. This CDR3 contains 15 residues. CDR3 in DNA: TGTGCCATCAGTGAGGGGGCAGCCGCCAACTATGGCTACACCTTC. Translation: CAISEGAAANYGYTF.